These 14 T cell receptor beta chains were sequenced from one sample in a study of technical replicates of blood from a few donors. The assay was immunoSEQ multiplex PCR, and TCRdb's table has in-frame clones only and misses some. The sample includes about 83,000 clones, 85% to 95% seen only once; the top ten take about 0.23%. Input material: T cells isolated from PBMCs. These TCRs come from a human donor in good health.

The rearrangement joins TRBV6-5 to TRBJ1-3, with unresolved D. The CDR3 has 14 residues. Trimming removed 7 bases from V and 3 bases from J, with 13 bases in between. Germline-derived CDR1 and CDR2 are MNHEY and SVGAGI. CDR3 DNA sequence: TGTGCCAGCAAAGTCCAGTTTGTTGGAAACACCATATATTTT. This encodes CASKVQFVGNTIYF.

This chain connects TRBV10-3 to TRBJ2-7, with 8 bases aligning to TRBD1. The CDR3 loop spans 14 amino acids. Germline assignment: CDR1 ENHRY and CDR2 SYGVKD. Losses at the gene ends were 4 bases for V and 3 bases for J; bases not matched to a gene: 5. CDR3 DNA: TGTGCCATCAGTGGGCTCGGGACAGGCTACGAGCAGTACTTC. As protein: CAISGLGTGYEQYF.

V is TRBV11-2 and J is TRBJ2-3; 7 bases are shared with TRBD2. The CDR3 is 17 amino acids. CDR1 and CDR2 (germline): SGHAT, FQNNGV. V lost 0 bases, J lost 0 bases, and 6 bases stayed unmatched. The CDR3 reads CASSLDPLAASTDTQYF. In nucleotides, the CDR3 is TGTGCCAGCAGCTTAGACCCCCTAGCGGCTAGCACAGATACGCAGTATTTT.

V and J are TRBV4-2 and TRBJ2-5, with 8 bases lining up with TRBD2. Germline V gives CDR1 LGHNA, CDR2 YNFKEQ. This CDR3 comprises 15 residues. Germline trimming cut 3 bases from V and 2 bases from J; bases unmatched to any gene: 5. The CDR3 bases are TGTGCCAGCAGCCACCTGACTAGCGAACAAGAGACCCAGTACTTC. Protein sequence: CASSHLTSEQETQYF.

The J gene is TRBJ1-5, the V gene TRBV23-1; TRBD1 aligns across 10 bases. TRBV23-1 carries the ORF label, with uncertain function. CDR3 length: 17 residues. J lost 1 base, V lost 2 bases, and 5 bases had no gene match. CDR3 nucleotide sequence: TGCGCCAGCAGTCAAAGAGGGACAGGGGACAGCAATCAGCCCCAGCATTTT. Protein product: CASSQRGTGDSNQPQHF.

The chain carries TRBV2 and TRBJ2-1, with D tentatively TRBD2 (6 bases). The CDR3 totals 15 residues. V lost 6 bases to trimming and J lost 8 bases, with 20 bases between them. Germline CDR1 and CDR2: SNHLY and FYNNEI. The CDR3, as DNA: TGTGCCAGCAGGAAGGGACTCCCTAGGGGCGATGAGCAGTTCTTC. Amino acid sequence: CASRKGLPRGDEQFF.

Only one count was recorded for this clone. The chain carries TRBV10-2 and TRBJ2-1; D is undetermined. The V and J ends lost 9 bases and 9 bases respectively, with 12 bases between them. This CDR3 region has 11 residues. Germline V gives CDR1 WSHSY, CDR2 SAAADI. For the CDR3, the DNA is TGCGCCAGTAGCAAGAGCAGTGAGCAGTTCTTC. This gives the protein CASSKSSEQFF.

This clone was recorded only once. The gene calls are TRBV7-7 and TRBJ2-5, with unresolved D. This CDR3 spans 13 amino acids. The V and J ends lost 5 bases and 5 bases respectively, with 12 bases between them. Germline V CDR1 and CDR2: SSHAT, FNYEAQ (reference sequence). The CDR3 DNA follows: TGTGCCAGCAGCCCCTCCACCGCGGAGACCCAGTACTTC. It specifies CASSPSTAETQYF.

The chain combines TRBV25-1 with TRBJ1-2; D is possibly TRBD1 (6 bases). CDR1 and CDR2 (germline): MGHDK, SYGVNS. The CDR3 is 14 amino acids. Trimming removed 2 bases at V and 1 base at J, with 8 bases between. CDR3 nucleotides: TGTGCCAGCAGTGAAGGGGGCAGTAACTATGGCTACACCTTC. Translation gives CASSEGGSNYGYTF.

The gene calls are TRBV5-4 and TRBJ2-1; 16 nucleotides match TRBD2. CDR3 length: 20 amino acids. Looked up from germline, CDR1 is SGHNT and CDR2 is YYREEE (reference sequence). J lost 0 bases, V lost 5 bases, and 11 bases had no gene match. CDR3 nucleotide sequence: TGTGCCAGCAGTACCACCGGGACTAGCGGGAGGGGCAGCTCCTACAATGAGCAGTTCTTC. Translated: CASSTTGTSGRGSSYNEQFF.

This chain uses TRBV5-5 with TRBJ2-7; tentative D call: TRBD1 (5 bases). V gave up 1 base and J gave up 3 bases, with 11 bases separating them. CDR1 is SGHKS and CDR2 is YYEKEE in the germline V gene (reference sequence). The CDR3 is 14 amino acids. The CDR3 protein is CASSLYRGIYEQYF. The CDR3 coding sequence is TGTGCCAGCAGCTTGTATAGGGGCATCTACGAGCAGTACTTC.

The genes are TRBV28 and TRBJ2-5, with D perhaps TRBD2 (5 bases). CDR3 length: 15 amino acids. Looked up from germline, CDR1 is MDHEN and CDR2 is SYDVKM. The V gene lost 2 bases and the J gene lost 2 bases, with 12 bases spanning the gap. As DNA, the CDR3 is TGTGCCAGCAGTTTAAGTCTAGCCCGACAAGAGACCCAGTACTTC. Its translation: CASSLSLARQETQYF.

CDR3: CASSSTLMAGGSTDTQYF. For the CDR3, the DNA is TGTGCCAGCAGCTCTACCCTGATGGCGGGGGGGAGCACAGATACGCAGTATTTT. This chain joins TRBV11-3 and TRBJ2-3, with 9 bases that match TRBD2. The CDR3 has 18 amino acids. The trim removed 4 bases at V and 0 bases at J, leaving 11 bases unmatched. The germline V gene encodes CDR1 SGHNT and CDR2 YENEEA.

The rearrangement uses TRBV2 and TRBJ2-3, with 10 bases that match TRBD2. V trimming: 7 bases; J trimming: 4 bases; junction bases outside the gene matches: 5. The CDR3 covers 14 residues. Germline V lookup: CDR1 SNHLY, CDR2 FYNNEI. CDR3 DNA sequence: TGTGCCAGCAACGAAGCGGGGGGGCCAGATACGCAGTATTTT. Its protein product is CASNEAGGPDTQYF.